This T cell receptor (beta chain) was retrieved from a study of response to subunit inactivated influenza vaccine. Study-level results: The study's authors posited that every seasonal influenza vaccination enlists few new T cells.

The germline V and J ends were trimmed by 5 bases and 8 bases, with 21 bases remaining between them. Per the germline V gene, CDR1 is SGHVS and CDR2 is FQNEAQ. CDR3 length equals 16 residues. TCRdb reanalysed the RT-PCR reads using MiXCR and keeps one entry per CDR3 protein. The sample has hundreds of thousands of distinct CDR3 sequences; approximately 15% are singletons. In regard to this clonotype: Its antigen is still unknown.

The genes are TRBV7-8 and TRBJ2-2, with D possibly TRBD2 on 6 matching bases. The clonotype originates from a man in his fifties who received an inactivated influenza vaccine. The sequenced sample was PBMCs from blood, obtained 12 days after vaccination. The CDR3 reads CASSPLAGTSDGELFF. CDR3 bases: TGTGCCAGCAGCCCCCTAGCCGGGACTTCCGATGGGGAGCTGTTTTTT.